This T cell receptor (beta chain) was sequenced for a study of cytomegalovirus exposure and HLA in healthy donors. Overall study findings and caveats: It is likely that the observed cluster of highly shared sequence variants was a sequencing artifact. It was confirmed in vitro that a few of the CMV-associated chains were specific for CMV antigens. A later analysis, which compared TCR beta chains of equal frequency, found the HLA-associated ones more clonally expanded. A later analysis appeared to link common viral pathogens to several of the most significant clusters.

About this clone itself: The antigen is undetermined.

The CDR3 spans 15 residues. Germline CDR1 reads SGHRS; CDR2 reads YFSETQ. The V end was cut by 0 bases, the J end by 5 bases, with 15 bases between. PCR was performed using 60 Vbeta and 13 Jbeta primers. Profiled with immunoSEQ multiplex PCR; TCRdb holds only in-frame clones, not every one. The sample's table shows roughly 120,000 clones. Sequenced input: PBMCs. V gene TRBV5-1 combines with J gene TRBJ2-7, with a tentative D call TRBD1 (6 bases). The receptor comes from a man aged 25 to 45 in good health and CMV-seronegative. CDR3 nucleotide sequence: TGCGCCAGCAGCTTGGAGGCAGGGGAAGTAGACGAGCAGTACTTC. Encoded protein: CASSLEAGEVDEQYF.